The 6 T cell receptor beta chains reported below all come from one sample, sequenced in a study of blood T cells in healthy people across ages. With a J-beta primer mix and a sample-barcoded 5' primer, a second PCR ran about 7 to 12 cycles. MiXCR was run by TCRdb on the 5' RACE reads, yielding one entry per CDR3 protein. The sample has over a million distinct CDR3 sequences, roughly 43% seen once. The specimen sequenced was blood. Every receptor here comes from a woman between 18 and 29 years old in good health.

V is TRBV20-1 and J is TRBJ1-2, with D unresolved. CDR1 and CDR2 from the germline V gene are DFQATT and SNEGSKA (reference sequence). V lost 2 bases and J 2 bases, leaving 9 bases between the germline ends. This CDR3 region has 13 residues. The CDR3 loop is CSARSLGNYGYTF. The CDR3 coding sequence is TGCAGTGCTAGAAGTCTAGGGAACTATGGCTACACCTTC.

In its sample, this clonotype was seen a few times. V usage is TRBV25-1 and J usage is TRBJ2-3; 8 positions match TRBD2. The CDR3 is 15 residues long. Germline CDR1 and CDR2: MGHDK and SYGVNS. J lost 4 bases, V lost 3 bases, and 6 bases had no gene match. CDR3 DNA: TGTGCCAGCAGTGATTATAGCGGGATATCAGATACGCAGTATTTT. Its translation: CASSDYSGISDTQYF. The full variable domain, in which reference TRBV25-1 and TRBJ2-3 provide the parts outside the CDR3, is EADIYQTPRYLVIGTGKKITLECSQTMGHDKMYWYQQDPGMELHLIHYSYGVNSTEKGDLSSESTVSRIRTEHFPLTLESARPSHTSQYLCASSDYSGISDTQYFGPGTRLTVL.

CDR3 protein: CASRGTVNYEQYF. As DNA, the CDR3 is TGTGCCAGCAGGGGGACAGTGAACTACGAGCAGTACTTC. The chain couples TRBV27 to TRBJ2-7; 7 positions agree with TRBD1. CDR3 length equals 13 residues. V was clipped by 6 bases and J by 3 bases; unmatched bases: 5. From germline, CDR1 is MNHEY and CDR2 SMNVEV (reference sequence).

This clonotype has only a few counts. The chain combines TRBV27 with TRBJ1-2, with D hard to call. The CDR3 sequence is 12 residues long. Trimming stripped 7 bases from V and 4 bases from J, with 10 bases between. Germline assignment: CDR1 MNHEY and CDR2 SMNVEV (reference sequence). The CDR3 bases are TGTGCCAGCATGGACTTCGGCTATGGCTACACCTTC. Translation: CASMDFGYGYTF.

The rearrangement links TRBV12-3 or TRBV12-4 to TRBJ1-1, with D perhaps TRBD1 (6 bases). Trimming took 6 bases from V and 2 from J, leaving 13 bases between them. CDR3 length: 14 amino acids. In DNA form, the CDR3 reads TGTGCCAGCAGAATCGGGGGCCCCAACACTGAAGCTTTCTTT. This sequence encodes CASRIGGPNTEAFF.

This chain links TRBV2 with TRBJ1-5; perhaps TRBD1 as D (6 bases). The V gene lost 1 base and the J gene lost 9 bases, with 13 bases spanning the gap. The CDR3 length is 14 residues. Looked up from germline, CDR1 is SNHLY and CDR2 is FYNNEI. The CDR3 loop reads CASSEEVGGPPQHF. CDR3 sequence (DNA): TGTGCCAGCAGTGAAGAAGTTGGGGGCCCGCCCCAGCATTTT.